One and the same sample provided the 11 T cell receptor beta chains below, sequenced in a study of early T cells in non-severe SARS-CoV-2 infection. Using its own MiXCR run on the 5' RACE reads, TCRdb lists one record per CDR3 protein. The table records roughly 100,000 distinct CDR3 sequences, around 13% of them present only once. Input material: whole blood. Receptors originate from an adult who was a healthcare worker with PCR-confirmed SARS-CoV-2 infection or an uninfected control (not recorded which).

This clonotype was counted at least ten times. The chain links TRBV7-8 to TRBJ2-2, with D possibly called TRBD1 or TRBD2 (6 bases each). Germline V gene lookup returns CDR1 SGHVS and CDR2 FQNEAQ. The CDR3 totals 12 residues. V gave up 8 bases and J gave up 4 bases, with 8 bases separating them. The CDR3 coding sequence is TGTGCCAGCGGAGGGGGCACCGGGGAGCTGTTTTTT. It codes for CASGGGTGELFF.

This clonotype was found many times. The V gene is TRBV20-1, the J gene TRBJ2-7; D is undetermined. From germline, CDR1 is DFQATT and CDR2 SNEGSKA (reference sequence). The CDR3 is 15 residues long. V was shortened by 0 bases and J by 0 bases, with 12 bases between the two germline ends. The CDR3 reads CSARDLKKSSYEQYF. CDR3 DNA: TGCAGTGCTAGAGATCTCAAGAAGAGCTCCTACGAGCAGTACTTC.

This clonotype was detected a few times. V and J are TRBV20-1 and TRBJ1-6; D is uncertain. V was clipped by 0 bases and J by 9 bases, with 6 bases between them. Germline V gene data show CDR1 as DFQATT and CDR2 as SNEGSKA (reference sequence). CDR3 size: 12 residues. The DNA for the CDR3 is TGCAGTGCTAGAGAATCCACTTCACCCCTCCACTTT. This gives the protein CSARESTSPLHF.

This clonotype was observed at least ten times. The CDR3 region has the DNA TGTGCCAGCAGTTTATGGGCCGACAGTTACGAGCAGTACTTC. Amino acid sequence: CASSLWADSYEQYF. The chain links TRBV27 to TRBJ2-7; perhaps TRBD1 as D (5 bases). V lost 1 base and J 4 bases, leaving 11 bases between the germline ends. The CDR3 runs 14 residues. Germline loops: CDR1 MNHEY, CDR2 SMNVEV (reference sequence).

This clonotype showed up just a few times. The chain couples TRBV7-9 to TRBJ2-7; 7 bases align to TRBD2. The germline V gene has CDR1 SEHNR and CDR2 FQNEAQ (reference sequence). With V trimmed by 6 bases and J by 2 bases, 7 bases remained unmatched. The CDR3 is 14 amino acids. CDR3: CASSHGRETYEQYF. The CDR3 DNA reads TGTGCCAGCAGTCACGGGCGGGAGACCTACGAGCAGTACTTC.

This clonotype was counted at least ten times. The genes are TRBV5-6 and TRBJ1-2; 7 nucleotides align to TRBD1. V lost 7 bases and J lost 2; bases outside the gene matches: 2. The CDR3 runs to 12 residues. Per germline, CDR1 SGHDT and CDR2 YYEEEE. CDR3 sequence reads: CASSTGNYGYTF. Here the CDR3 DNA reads TGTGCCAGCTCGACAGGGAACTATGGCTACACCTTC.

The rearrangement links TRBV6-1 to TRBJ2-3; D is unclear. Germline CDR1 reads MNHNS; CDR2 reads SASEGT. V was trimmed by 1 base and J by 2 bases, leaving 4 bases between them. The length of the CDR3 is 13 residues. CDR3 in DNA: TGTGCCAGCAGTGAAGGCTACACAGATACGCAGTATTTT. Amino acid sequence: CASSEGYTDTQYF.

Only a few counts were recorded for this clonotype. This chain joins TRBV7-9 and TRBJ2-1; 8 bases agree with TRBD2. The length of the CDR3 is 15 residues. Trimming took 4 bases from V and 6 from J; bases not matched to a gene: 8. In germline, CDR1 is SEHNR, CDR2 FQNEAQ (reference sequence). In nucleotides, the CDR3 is TGTGCCAGCAGCTCCGGGACTAGTAGTCGCAATGAGCAGTTCTTC. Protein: CASSSGTSSRNEQFF.

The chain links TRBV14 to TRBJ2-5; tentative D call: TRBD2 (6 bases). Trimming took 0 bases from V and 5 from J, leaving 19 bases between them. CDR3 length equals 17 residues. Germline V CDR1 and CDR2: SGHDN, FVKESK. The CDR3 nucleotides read TGTGCCAGCAGCCAAGATCTCGGGTCGTGGAGCGGGGAGACCCAGTACTTC. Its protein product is CASSQDLGSWSGETQYF.

The CDR3 sequence: CASSAGGTSARYEQYF. The DNA of the CDR3 is TGCGCCAGCAGCGCTGGGGGGACTAGCGCCAGATACGAGCAGTACTTC. V and J are TRBV5-1 and TRBJ2-7; 10 positions agree with TRBD2. Germline V gene data show CDR1 as SGHRS and CDR2 as YFSETQ. This CDR3 has 16 residues. The V segment lost 4 bases and the J segment 4 bases; nucleotides outside the gene matches: 11.

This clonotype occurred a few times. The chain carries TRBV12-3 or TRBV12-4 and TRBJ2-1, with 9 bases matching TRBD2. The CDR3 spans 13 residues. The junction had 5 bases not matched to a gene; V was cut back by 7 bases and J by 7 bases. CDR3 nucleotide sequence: TGTGCCAGCACTCCTAGCGGGAAAAATGAGCAGTTCTTC. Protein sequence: CASTPSGKNEQFF.